This entry describes one T cell receptor (beta chain). Sequenced by immunoSEQ multiplex PCR; TCRdb stores in-frame clones only, minus some. The sample shows about 200,000 clones, 85% to 95% of them seen only once. This sample is part of a study of T cell responses to AZD1222 COVID-19 vaccine. About the research overall: Both about-4-week and about-12-week second-dose recipients were combined.

The V gene's germline CDR1 is SGHNT and CDR2 YYREEE (reference sequence). The CDR3 spans 14 residues. Trimming left V 7 bases short and J 4 bases short, with 15 bases between. The sequenced sample was peripheral blood, obtained on day 0 of AZD1222 vaccination. This TCR was recovered from an adult in good health. The V gene is TRBV5-4, the J gene TRBJ2-1; the D call may be TRBD1 or TRBD2 (5 bases each). In DNA, the CDR3 is TGTGCCAGCGCCGGGACCGGTATATACAATGAGCAGTTCTTC. Its protein product is CASAGTGIYNEQFF.